The clone carrying this T cell receptor beta chain has ten or more counts. Its antigen is unknown. The sample is drawn from a study of CD8 T cells in ankylosing spondylitis. Study-wide results and caveats: Among TCR beta sequences, a motif of roughly 8 highly homologous variants appeared characteristic of ankylosing spondylitis blood. Peripheral blood held disease-linked clones only at relatively low frequency, and these were CD8+.

MiXCR, run by TCRdb on the 5' RACE reads, gives a single entry per CDR3 protein. The data show 330,000 or so distinct CDR3 sequences, with less than 9.5% seen just once and 14% to 15% held by the top ten. The trim removed 5 bases at V and 4 bases at J, leaving 6 bases unmatched. Germline CDR1 SGHTA, CDR2 FQGTGA. The CDR3 is 14 amino acids. The rearrangement uses TRBV7-3 and TRBJ1-1; TRBD1 agrees at 8 bases. The sequencing sample was made of blood, either unsorted or a sorted T cell fraction (not recorded which). This clonotype was sampled from a male donor with ankylosing spondylitis. CDR3 sequence reads: CASSPTGVGTEAFF. CDR3 bases: TGTGCCAGCAGCCCGACAGGGGTGGGCACTGAAGCTTTCTTT. The full variable domain, rest sourced from reference TRBV7-3 and TRBJ1-1, is GAGVSQTPSNKVTEKGKYVELRCDPISGHTALYWYRQSLGQGPEFLIYFQGTGAADDSGLPNDRFFAVRPEGSVSTLKIQRTERGDSAVYLCASSPTGVGTEAFFGQGTRLTVV.